Listed here are 27 T cell receptor beta chains from one sample, sequenced in a study of cytomegalovirus exposure and HLA in healthy donors. Generated by immunoSEQ multiplex PCR, the TCRdb table keeps only in-frame clones and is missing some. The sample holds approximately 160,000 clones, roughly 90% seen once. Material for sequencing was PBMCs. All receptors derive from a woman aged 18-35 years in good health and CMV-seropositive.

The CDR3 here is CASSPSVAGYYNEQFF. The CDR3 DNA is TGTGCCAGCTCACCAAGTGTGGCAGGGTACTACAATGAGCAGTTCTTC. The J gene is TRBJ2-1, the V gene TRBV18; perhaps TRBD1 as D (5 bases). V was cut by 2 bases and J by 3 bases, with 14 bases left in between. This CDR3 is built from 16 residues. CDR1 and CDR2 (germline): KGHSH, LQKENI.

This sequence joins TRBV19 and TRBJ1-2; tentative D call: TRBD1 (5 bases). The CDR3 length is 14 residues. Germline assignment: CDR1 LNHDA and CDR2 SQIVND (reference sequence). The ends were cut back, 7 bases at V and 5 bases at J, with 17 bases in the middle. Here the CDR3 reads CASIPRGEIYGYTF. CDR3 nucleotides: TGTGCCAGTATCCCTCGGGGGGAGATTTATGGCTACACCTTC.

This CDR3 is CAWSRELTDTQYF. CDR3 nucleotides: TGTGCCTGGAGTCGCGAGCTCACAGATACGCAGTATTTT. The rearrangement joins TRBV30 to TRBJ2-3; D gene uncertain. Trimming removed 2 bases at V and 2 bases at J, with 8 bases between. The CDR3 has 13 residues. Per the germline V gene, CDR1 is GTSNPN and CDR2 is SVGIG (reference sequence).

There are a few counts of this clone. The J gene is TRBJ1-1, the V gene TRBV4-3; D is ambiguous. V lost 4 bases, J lost 0 bases, and 9 bases lay in between. CDR1 and CDR2 from the germline V gene are LGHNA and YSLEER. This CDR3 is 14 amino acids long. The CDR3 is CASSRENMNTEAFF. The DNA for the CDR3 is TGCGCCAGCAGCCGAGAAAACATGAACACTGAAGCTTTCTTT.

The chain uses TRBV4-2 and TRBJ1-1, with TRBD1 identical over 7 bases. CDR1 is LGHNA, CDR2 YNFKEQ, per germline. The CDR3 has 15 residues. The V gene end was trimmed by 3 bases and the J gene end by 4 bases; junction bases not matched to a gene: 8. CDR3 residues: CASSQGDSGFTEAFF. The CDR3 bases are TGTGCCAGCAGCCAGGGGGACAGTGGGTTCACTGAAGCTTTCTTT.

The chain joins TRBV7-2 to TRBJ2-7; no clear D gene. V was pared by 2 bases and J by 2 bases, with 10 bases between. The CDR3 extends over 14 amino acids. The germline gives CDR1 SGHTA, CDR2 FQGNSA. Here the CDR3 reads CASSLIGQAYEQYF. CDR3 DNA: TGTGCCAGCAGCTTAATCGGTCAAGCCTACGAGCAGTACTTC.

The chain employs TRBV7-2 and TRBJ1-1, with D possibly being TRBD1 (6 bases). The length of the CDR3 is 12 residues. Trimming cost V 5 bases and J 7 bases, with 11 bases left between them. Per the germline V gene, CDR1 is SGHTA and CDR2 is FQGNSA. CDR3 in DNA: TGTGCCAGCAGCCGTTCAGGGGTTGAAGCTTTCTTT. It encodes CASSRSGVEAFF.

The CDR3 DNA reads as TGTGCCAGCAGCCCCCGACTAGCGGGAGAGGGTAATGAGCAGTTCTTC. It yields the protein CASSPRLAGEGNEQFF. The chain recombines TRBV7-8 with TRBJ2-1; 12 bases align to TRBD2. Germline CDR1 is SGHVS and CDR2 is FQNEAQ. The trim removed 5 bases at V and 7 bases at J, leaving 9 bases unmatched. The CDR3 length is 16 residues.

The rearrangement uses TRBV7-3 and TRBJ1-1, with 8 positions matching TRBD1. Germline CDR1 reads SGHTA; CDR2 reads FQGTGA. V dropped 5 bases and J dropped 1; count of bases not matched to a gene: 3. The CDR3 is 14 amino acids. Here the CDR3 reads CASSIGQGNTEAFF. The CDR3, as DNA: TGTGCCAGCAGCATCGGACAGGGGAACACTGAAGCTTTCTTT.

This rearrangement joins TRBV2 to TRBJ2-6, with D perhaps TRBD2 (6 bases). V was clipped by 6 bases and J by 2 bases, with 14 bases between them. Per germline, CDR1 SNHLY and CDR2 FYNNEI. The CDR3 spans 16 residues. The CDR3 region has the DNA TGTGCCAGCAGGGAGGGCCCGGTCCCTGGGGCCAACGTCCTGACTTTC. This sequence encodes CASREGPVPGANVLTF.

The chain has TRBV6-5 and TRBJ2-2, with TRBD1 matching over 8 bases. Germline V CDR1 and CDR2: MNHEY, SVGAGI. The CDR3 contains 13 residues. With 8 bases clipped from V and 1 base from J, the junction kept 0 bases outside the gene matches. The CDR3 spells CASGTGNTGELFF. CDR3 coding DNA: TGTGCCAGCGGGACAGGGAACACCGGGGAGCTGTTTTTT.

The genes are TRBV5-6 and TRBJ1-3; D gene unclear. CDR1 and CDR2 (germline): SGHDT, YYEEEE. Trimming took off 2 bases at V and 1 base at J, with 13 bases between the two ends. This CDR3 contains 16 residues. CDR3 sequence: CASSFGFGGSGNTIYF. The CDR3 DNA follows: TGTGCCAGCAGCTTTGGGTTTGGAGGGTCTGGAAACACCATATATTTT.

The chain carries TRBV4-3 and TRBJ1-2; D gene ambiguous. Germline V lookup: CDR1 LGHNA, CDR2 YSLEER. The length of the CDR3 is 15 residues. Trimming shortened V by 1 base and J by 6 bases, and 15 bases separated the two germline ends. The CDR3 reads CASSQVGSLGHGYTF. In nucleotides, the CDR3 is TGCGCCAGCAGCCAAGTTGGGAGCCTAGGTCATGGCTACACCTTC.

In its sample, this clone was seen once. The chain couples TRBV7-9 to TRBJ2-1; no clear D. The CDR3 is 15 residues long. V was cut by 2 bases and J by 8 bases, with 16 bases left in between. Germline loops: CDR1 SEHNR, CDR2 FQNEAQ (reference sequence). The CDR3 protein is CASSLTPTSQDEQFF. The CDR3 bases are TGTGCCAGCAGCTTAACTCCGACGAGCCAGGATGAGCAGTTCTTC.

The V call is TRBV11-2, the J call TRBJ1-1, with D perhaps TRBD1 (6 bases). The germline CDR1 and CDR2 sequences are SGHAT and FQNNGV. The length of the CDR3 is 14 residues. Trimming left V 2 bases short and J 0 bases short, with 7 bases between. The CDR3 spells CASSLSGVNTEAFF. The CDR3 DNA is TGTGCCAGCAGCTTATCAGGGGTGAACACTGAAGCTTTCTTT. Supplemented by reference TRBV11-2 and TRBJ1-1, the full variable domain reads EAGVAQSPRYKIIEKRQSVAFWCNPISGHATLYWYQQILGQGPKLLIQFQNNGVVDDSQLPKDRFSAERLKGVDSTLKIQPAKLEDSAVYLCASSLSGVNTEAFFGQGTRLTVV.

CDR3 region: CATSNGRVAQETQYF. Here the CDR3 DNA reads TGTGCCACCAGCAATGGGAGGGTTGCCCAAGAGACCCAGTACTTC. V gene TRBV15 combines with J gene TRBJ2-5; TRBD2 matches at 7 bases. Trimming removed 4 bases from V and 1 base from J; junction bases left unmatched: 6. This CDR3 is 15 amino acids long. CDR1 is LNHNV and CDR2 is YYDKDF in the germline V gene (reference sequence).

The chain is built from TRBV29-1 and TRBJ2-7, with D perhaps TRBD2 (6 bases). The ends were cut back, 6 bases at V and 3 bases at J, with 9 bases in the middle. CDR3 length: 11 residues. Germline V gene lookup returns CDR1 SQVTM and CDR2 ANQGSEA. The CDR3 sequence is CSVSGVYEQYF. In DNA form, the CDR3 reads TGCAGCGTGTCGGGAGTCTACGAGCAGTACTTC.

The chain uses TRBV5-1 and TRBJ1-4; possible D gene TRBD1, 5 bases. The length of the CDR3 is 14 residues. V was cut by 0 bases and J by 8 bases, with 11 bases left in between. Germline V gene lookup returns CDR1 SGHRS and CDR2 YFSETQ. In DNA form, the CDR3 reads TGCGCCAGCAGCTTGGGGGGCGTAGGGGAAAAACTGTTTTTT. Translation gives CASSLGGVGEKLFF.

This clone was picked up one time. V gene TRBV7-2 combines with J gene TRBJ2-7; D gene ambiguous. In germline, CDR1 is SGHTA, CDR2 FQGNSA. The CDR3 extends over 13 amino acids. V gave up 1 base and J gave up 6 bases, with 10 bases separating them. CDR3 sequence reads: CASSLGLGPEQYF. Here the CDR3 DNA reads TGTGCCAGCAGCTTAGGCCTAGGCCCCGAGCAGTACTTC.

This chain links TRBV29-1 with TRBJ2-3; 9 bases are a match to TRBD1. This CDR3 contains 14 residues. The germline gives CDR1 SQVTM, CDR2 ANQGSEA. The trim removed 7 bases at V and 6 bases at J, leaving 11 bases unmatched. CDR3 in DNA: TGCAGCGCTCAACCGGGACAGGGAGGGGATACGCAGTATTTT. It encodes CSAQPGQGGDTQYF.

This rearrangement joins TRBV6-6 to TRBJ1-1, with 9 bases identical to TRBD1. Germline-derived CDR1 and CDR2 are MNHNY and SVGAGI (reference sequence). The CDR3 extends over 14 amino acids. Trimming at V came to 0 bases and at J to 7 bases, leaving 3 bases not matched to a gene. The CDR3 loop reads CASSYSGQGNEAFF. The CDR3 coding sequence is TGTGCCAGCAGTTACTCGGGACAGGGAAATGAAGCTTTCTTT.

The chain uses TRBV27 and TRBJ2-7; D may be TRBD2 (6 bases). Germline loops: CDR1 MNHEY, CDR2 SMNVEV (reference sequence). V lost 2 bases and J lost 7, with 15 bases in between. The CDR3 totals 14 residues. CDR3 coding DNA: TGTGCCAGCAGTTTAGTCGGGACTCCTTTGGAGCAGTACTTC. Amino acid sequence: CASSLVGTPLEQYF.

The chain has TRBV30 and TRBJ1-1; D gene ambiguous. V gave up 3 bases and J gave up 4 bases, with 12 bases separating them. This CDR3 comprises 13 residues. The V gene's germline CDR1 is GTSNPN and CDR2 SVGIG (reference sequence). CDR3 sequence: CAWSPGYGTEAFF. The CDR3 nucleotides read TGTGCCTGGAGCCCGGGGTATGGCACTGAAGCTTTCTTT.

The chain couples TRBV10-2 to TRBJ2-7; TRBD2 agrees at 7 bases. The V and J ends lost 5 bases and 6 bases, in that order; junction bases with no gene match: 13. This CDR3 is 15 amino acids long. CDR1 is WSHSY, CDR2 SAAADI, per germline. DNA of the CDR3: TGCGCCAGCAGTCCCGACCACTCACTAGCGCGCGAGCAGTACTTC. It yields the protein CASSPDHSLAREQYF.

The chain recombines TRBV28 with TRBJ2-1, with a weak D call TRBD2 (5 bases). CDR3 length: 17 amino acids. Germline V gene data show CDR1 as MDHEN and CDR2 as SYDVKM. The germline V and J ends were trimmed by 2 bases and 9 bases, with 23 bases remaining between them. Written as DNA, the CDR3 is TGTGCCAGCAGTTTAGCCCCTAGCCTCTTATCCCCTGGTGAGCAGTTCTTC. This codes for CASSLAPSLLSPGEQFF. The entire variable domain, with the rest obtained from reference TRBV28 and TRBJ2-1, is as follows: DVKVTQSSRYLVKRTGEKVFLECVQDMDHENMFWYRQDPGLGLRLIYFSYDVKMKEKGDIPEGYSVSREKKERFSLILESASTNQTSMYLCASSLAPSLLSPGEQFFGPGTRLTVL.

The table lists this clone with a count of one. This rearrangement joins TRBV11-2 to TRBJ2-7, with D tentatively TRBD1 (7 bases). Germline V gene data show CDR1 as SGHAT and CDR2 as FQNNGV. This CDR3 is 15 amino acids long. V lost 3 bases and J 0 bases, leaving 12 bases between the germline ends. The CDR3 region is CASSLEGQPSYEQYF. CDR3 in DNA: TGTGCCAGCAGCTTGGAGGGACAGCCCTCCTACGAGCAGTACTTC.

The chain links TRBV7-9 to TRBJ1-1; no reliable D call. Germline values: CDR1 SEHNR, CDR2 FQNEAQ (reference sequence). This CDR3 contains 14 residues. V lost 4 bases and J lost 7, with 16 bases in between. The CDR3 DNA sequence: TGTGCCAGCAGCTACTCCACGGTTAGAGGTGAAGCTTTCTTT. This encodes CASSYSTVRGEAFF. Combining the CDR3 with reference TRBV7-9 and TRBJ1-1 gives the whole variable domain DTGVSQNPRHKITKRGQNVTFRCDPISEHNRLYWYRQTLGQGPEFLTYFQNEAQLEKSRLLSDRFSAERPKGSFSTLEIQRTEQGDSAMYLCASSYSTVRGEAFFGQGTRLTVV.